The 20 T cell receptor beta chains below all came from one sample that was sequenced in a study of T cells in Graves' hyperthyroidism and ophthalmopathy. Amplification targeted TCR beta CDR3 regions from RNA transcripts. Researchers ran a first-round RT-PCR on the TCR CDR3 using the HTBI primer set. Each CDR3 protein is one row after TCRdb ran MiXCR on the multiplex PCR reads. The sample lists approximately 630,000 distinct CDR3 sequences, roughly 15% occurring once. Source material: blood. The receptors were sampled from a woman aged 25 to 45 with Graves' hyperthyroidism.

This clonotype was picked up many times. The V call is TRBV30, the J call TRBJ1-3; D is undetermined. Trimming stripped 3 bases from V and 2 bases from J, with 17 bases between. The CDR3 length is 16 residues. The germline CDR1 and CDR2 sequences are GTSNPN and SVGIG (reference sequence). This CDR3 is CAWSGPRTSAGNTIYF. CDR3 bases: TGTGCCTGGAGCGGGCCTCGTACTTCGGCTGGAAACACCATATATTTT.

This clonotype showed up many times. The chain combines TRBV30 with TRBJ2-7; D possibly corresponds to TRBD1 (5 bases). Germline V lookup: CDR1 GTSNPN, CDR2 SVGIG (reference sequence). Trimming took 2 bases from V and 1 from J, leaving 9 bases between them. The CDR3 covers 13 residues. The CDR3 spells CAWSIDSSYEQYF. In DNA, the CDR3 is TGTGCCTGGAGTATAGACAGTTCCTACGAGCAGTACTTC.

This clonotype was picked up a small number of times. J is TRBJ2-1 and V is TRBV5-6, with 8 positions matching TRBD2. The CDR3 is made up of 15 amino acids. V shed 4 bases, J shed 2 bases, and the junction held 5 bases outside the gene matches. Germline V gives CDR1 SGHDT, CDR2 YYEEEE. CDR3 sequence reads: CASSGGGRPYNEQFF. The CDR3 DNA sequence: TGTGCCAGCAGCGGTGGCGGGAGGCCCTACAATGAGCAGTTCTTC. Variable domain in full (rest from reference TRBV5-6 and TRBJ2-1): DAGVTQSPTHLIKTRGQQVTLRCSPKSGHDTVSWYQQALGQGPQFIFQYYEEEERQRGNFPDRFSGHQFPNYSSELNVNALLLGDSALYLCASSGGGRPYNEQFFGPGTRLTVL.

This clonotype was seen many times. The chain carries TRBV7-2 and TRBJ2-7; the D gene is possibly TRBD2 (5 bases). The ends were cut back, 5 bases at V and 0 bases at J, with 14 bases in the middle. Germline V gives CDR1 SGHTA, CDR2 FQGNSA. CDR3 length: 15 residues. CDR3 sequence (DNA): TGTGCCAGCAGCATTGGGAGCTTTAGCTCCTACGAGCAGTACTTC. This translates into CASSIGSFSSYEQYF.

This clonotype appeared many times. The chain links TRBV7-2 to TRBJ2-1, with 10 bases lining up with TRBD2. The germline CDR1 and CDR2 sequences are SGHTA and FQGNSA. CDR3 size: 18 residues. The J segment lost 6 bases and the V segment lost 3 bases, leaving 14 bases of the junction unmatched. CDR3 protein: CASSFFLGAGGPSNEQFF. CDR3 coding DNA: TGTGCCAGCAGCTTTTTTTTAGGAGCGGGAGGGCCATCCAATGAGCAGTTCTTC.

This clonotype was seen only once. The chain uses TRBV2 and TRBJ2-1, with 9 bases lining up with TRBD2. With 3 bases clipped from V and 4 bases from J, the junction kept 1 base outside the gene matches. CDR1 and CDR2 (germline): SNHLY, FYNNEI. The CDR3 length is 14 residues. Here the CDR3 reads CASSDLAGYNEQFF. In nucleotides, the CDR3 is TGTGCCAGCAGTGATCTAGCGGGGTACAATGAGCAGTTCTTC.

J is TRBJ1-2 and V is TRBV20-1, with D tentatively TRBD1 (6 bases). The CDR3 covers 12 residues. The germline V gene encodes CDR1 DFQATT and CDR2 SNEGSKA (reference sequence). V lost 2 bases to trimming and J lost 6 bases, with 10 bases between them. The CDR3 region has the DNA TGCAGTGCTAGATACAGGGTTGATGGCTACACCTTC. Protein product: CSARYRVDGYTF.

Only a few counts were recorded for this clonotype. This chain connects TRBV19 to TRBJ2-1; 7 nucleotides match TRBD2. The V gene's germline CDR1 is LNHDA and CDR2 SQIVND (reference sequence). Germline trimming cut 1 base from V and 4 bases from J; bases unmatched to any gene: 7. The CDR3 length is 16 residues. CDR3 sequence: CASSIAGGNAYNEQFF. In nucleotides, the CDR3 is TGTGCCAGTAGTATAGCGGGGGGAAACGCATACAATGAGCAGTTCTTC.

The J gene is TRBJ2-1, the V gene TRBV9; 10 bases match TRBD2. The germline gives CDR1 SGDLS, CDR2 YYNGEE. V shed 1 base, J shed 1 base, and the junction held 5 bases outside the gene matches. The CDR3 spans 17 residues. The CDR3 reads CASSVRASGSSYNEQFF. The DNA of the CDR3 is TGTGCCAGCAGCGTACGGGCTAGCGGGAGTTCCTACAATGAGCAGTTCTTC.

This clonotype was observed a handful of times. V gene TRBV2 combines with J gene TRBJ1-2, with a possible D match to TRBD1 (6 bases). Germline V gives CDR1 SNHLY, CDR2 FYNNEI. V lost 7 bases and J 5 bases, leaving 14 bases between the germline ends. The CDR3 has 13 residues. The CDR3 coding sequence is TGTGCCAGCACAGGGGAAAGGAGTTATGGCTACACCTTC. Its protein is CASTGERSYGYTF.

A word on this clonotype: This may stem from a read error, because a much larger clone lies one nucleotide away. This CDR3 is CTSSVRRSQLFF. For the CDR3, the DNA is TGTACCAGCAGTGTCCGTCGATCCCAGCTGTTTTTT. The genes are TRBV2 and TRBJ2-2; no definite D call. This CDR3 has 12 amino acids. Germline CDR1 is SNHLY and CDR2 is FYNNEI.

This clonotype was observed a handful of times. V and J are TRBV6-1 and TRBJ1-5, with TRBD1 as a possible D gene (6 bases). The CDR3 spans 13 residues. Per the germline V gene, CDR1 is MNHNS and CDR2 is SASEGT. Trimming removed 8 bases at V and 7 bases at J, with 15 bases between. CDR3 DNA: TGTGCCAGCCTAAGGGGGGGCGGACAGCCCCAGCATTTT. As protein: CASLRGGGQPQHF.

The J gene is TRBJ2-3, the V gene TRBV18; D uncertain. CDR3 length: 14 residues. Germline CDR1 KGHSH, CDR2 LQKENI. Deletions cut 6 bases from V and 4 bases from J, with 14 bases between. In DNA, the CDR3 is TGTGCCAGCTCGATATTGATTGGCCCAGATACGCAGTATTTT. This translates into CASSILIGPDTQYF. Complete variable domain (other parts from reference TRBV18 and TRBJ2-3): NAGVMQNPRHLVRRRGQEARLRCSPMKGHSHVYWYRQLPEEGLKFMVYLQKENIIDESGMPKERFSAEFPKEGPSILRIQQVVRGDSAAYFCASSILIGPDTQYFGPGTRLTVL.

The genes are TRBV5-8 and TRBJ1-4; perhaps TRBD1 as D (6 bases). CDR3 length: 17 residues. V lost 0 bases and J 2 bases, leaving 14 bases between the germline ends. CDR1 is SGHTS, CDR2 YDEGEE, per germline. DNA for the CDR3: TGTGCCAGCAGCTTGGTGGTCAGGGGTGTCACTAATGAAAAACTGTTTTTT. Translated: CASSLVVRGVTNEKLFF.

A few counts support this clonotype. This sequence joins TRBV6-1 and TRBJ1-1; D may be TRBD1 (5 bases). The CDR3 runs 13 residues. Per the germline V gene, CDR1 is MNHNS and CDR2 is SASEGT. V lost 6 bases to trimming and J lost 6 bases, with 14 bases between them. CDR3 sequence (DNA): TGTGCCAGCAGACTCCGGGGGGATGCTGAAGCTTTCTTT. Translating it yields CASRLRGDAEAFF.

The CDR3 DNA is TGTGCCAGCAGCCTTAGCCTAGCGGGAGGTTCCAATGAGCAGTTCTTC. Translated: CASSLSLAGGSNEQFF. This sequence joins TRBV9 and TRBJ2-1; TRBD2 matches 11 bases. Germline loops: CDR1 SGDLS, CDR2 YYNGEE. The CDR3 length is 16 residues. V was clipped by 4 bases and J by 6 bases; unmatched bases: 9. The full variable domain, with the rest looked up from reference TRBV9 and TRBJ2-1, is DSGVTQTPKHLITATGQRVTLRCSPRSGDLSVYWYQQSLDQGLQFLIQYYNGEERAKGNILERFSAQQFPDLHSELNLSSLELGDSALYFCASSLSLAGGSNEQFFGPGTRLTVL.

This clonotype was counted between two and nine times. The V and J genes are TRBV20-1 and TRBJ2-7; possible D gene TRBD2, 6 bases. Germline V gene sequence: CDR1 DFQATT, CDR2 SNEGSKA (reference sequence). V dropped 6 bases and J dropped 1 base, with 22 bases sitting between them. There are 16 residues in the CDR3. The CDR3, as DNA: TGCAGTGCCCTTGTGGGCGGGGTCATTTCGTCCTACGAGCAGTACTTC. This sequence encodes CSALVGGVISSYEQYF.

This clonotype was observed many times. The chain is built from TRBV3-1 and TRBJ2-7; D remains ambiguous. Germline V gene data show CDR1 as LGHDT and CDR2 as YNNKEL (reference sequence). V was shortened by 0 bases and J by 6 bases, with 3 bases between the two germline ends. The CDR3 loop spans 11 amino acids. The CDR3 loop is CASSQESEQYF. The CDR3, as DNA: TGTGCCAGCAGCCAAGAGTCCGAGCAGTACTTC.

This clonotype was recorded a few times. The V call is TRBV28, the J call TRBJ1-1, with 8 bases matching TRBD1. This CDR3 comprises 13 residues. Trimming cost V 2 bases and J 7 bases; bases outside gene matches: 3. CDR1 is MDHEN, CDR2 SYDVKM, per germline. CDR3 sequence reads: CASSLPGGVEAFF. In DNA, the CDR3 is TGTGCCAGCAGTTTACCAGGGGGCGTTGAAGCTTTCTTT.

This clonotype was observed a handful of times. This chain uses TRBV6-1 with TRBJ2-4; D possibly matches TRBD1 or TRBD2 (7 bases each). The CDR3 loop spans 15 amino acids. V lost 6 bases to trimming and J lost 3 bases, with 15 bases between them. Germline assignment: CDR1 MNHNS and CDR2 SASEGT. CDR3 amino acids: CASSSGRDSKNIQYF. The CDR3 DNA reads TGTGCCAGCAGCTCAGGGAGGGACAGCAAAAACATTCAGTACTTC.